This is a list of T cell receptor beta chains from one sample in a study of cytomegalovirus exposure and HLA in healthy donors. Sequencing was performed with immunoSEQ multiplex PCR; in TCRdb, only in-frame clones are kept and a portion is missing. This table holds 80,000 to 100,000 clones, roughly 87% found once. Sequencing was performed on PBMCs. These receptors came from a man younger than 35 in good health and CMV-seropositive. CDR3s include the opening cysteine and the closing phenylalanine or tryptophan. D genes are given only for firm matches. A row's size may be missing; if present it is once, few, many or a size class.

CDR3 length,V gene,D gene,clone size,J gene,CDR3 DNA,CDR3 protein
14,TRBV5-6,TRBD1,.,TRBJ2-2,TGTGCCAGCAGCTTCCAGGGGGCAGCCGGGGAGCTGTTTTTT,CASSFQGAAGELFF
16,TRBV6-1,TRBD2,.,TRBJ2-1,TGTGCCAGCAGTGAGTTGGCTACTAGCGGTTACAATGAGCAGTTCTTC,CASSELATSGYNEQFF
16,TRBV28,TRBD1,.,TRBJ2-2,TGTGCCAGCAGTCCGCTCACAGGGGGCAAGGACGGGGAGCTGTTTTTT,CASSPLTGGKDGELFF
14,TRBV25-1,.,.,TRBJ1-2,TGTGCCAGCAGTGCGAGACAGGTTAACTATGGCTACACCTTC,CASSARQVNYGYTF
14,TRBV19,.,.,TRBJ1-5,TGTGCCAGTAGTATGCCAGGGGAGGGTCAGCCCCAGCATTTT,CASSMPGEGQPQHF
17,TRBV4-1,.,.,TRBJ2-1,TGCGCCAGCAGCCATGGGGTGGGGGGACCCTCCCTTGATGAGCAGTTCTTC,CASSHGVGGPSLDEQFF
17,TRBV25-1,.,.,TRBJ1-2,TGTGCCAGCAGTGAAATCTTGGAGTCAGGGCCGAACTATGGCTACACCTTC,CASSEILESGPNYGYTF
13,TRBV7-8,TRBD1,.,TRBJ1-1,TGTGCCAGCAGCTTAGCGGGACAGGAGGGAGCTTTCTTT,CASSLAGQEGAFF
14,TRBV2,.,.,TRBJ2-7,TGTGCCAGCAGCCCGGGACAAACAAGGGGCGAGCAGTACTTC,CASSPGQTRGEQYF
14,TRBV9,.,.,TRBJ2-7,TGTGCCAGCAGCGTAGCCGAGCGAGACTACGAGCAGTACTTC,CASSVAERDYEQYF
12,TRBV28,.,.,TRBJ2-3,TGTGCCAGCAGGAGGTCGACAGATACGCAGTATTTT,CASRRSTDTQYF
16,TRBV5-6,TRBD2,.,TRBJ2-3,TGTGCCAGCAGCTCCCTTACTAGCGGGAGGACAGATACGCAGTATTTT,CASSSLTSGRTDTQYF
14,TRBV11-2,.,.,TRBJ1-5,TGTGCCAGCAGCTTATCGGTAGGAGATCAGCCCCAGCATTTT,CASSLSVGDQPQHF
15,TRBV13,TRBD1,few,TRBJ1-6,TGTGCCAGCAGGTTCAGGGGGTTAATGTATTCACCCCTCCACTTT,CASRFRGLMYSPLHF
15,TRBV15,.,once,TRBJ1-5,TGTGCCACCAGCAGACAGGGGAATAGGAATCAGCCCCAGCATTTT,CATSRQGNRNQPQHF
15,TRBV19,TRBD2,few,TRBJ2-7,TGTGCCAGTAGTATACTCCCCGTGGGGGGGTTCGAGCAGTACTTC,CASSILPVGGFEQYF
15,TRBV9,.,.,TRBJ2-1,TGTGCCAGCAGCGTAGCTAACGGGGCGGGGAATGAGCAGTTCTTC,CASSVANGAGNEQFF
16,TRBV4-1,.,.,TRBJ2-1,TGCGCCAGCAGCCAAGCTTCCGCGGGTCCCCTTAATGAGCAGTTCTTC,CASSQASAGPLNEQFF
16,TRBV5-1,TRBD1,.,TRBJ1-1,TGCGCCAGCAGCTCGGAAACAGGGGGAGTGAACACTGAAGCTTTCTTT,CASSSETGGVNTEAFF
15,TRBV6-6,.,.,TRBJ2-5,TGTGCCAGCAGTTACTCGTGGGCAGGGGTGGAGACCCAGTACTTC,CASSYSWAGVETQYF
16,TRBV4-1,.,.,TRBJ2-3,TGCGCCAGCAGCTTTAACGGCGCGGCAAACACAGATACGCAGTATTTT,CASSFNGAANTDTQYF
15,TRBV6-1,.,.,TRBJ2-3,TGTGCCAGCAGTGAATTGGTGACCGGGTCAGATACGCAGTATTTT,CASSELVTGSDTQYF
9,TRBV27,.,.,TRBJ1-1,TGTGCCAGCGGGCCAGAAGCTTTCTTT,CASGPEAFF
14,TRBV18,.,.,TRBJ2-4,TGTGCCAGCTCACTGGCTGGAGCCAAAAACATTCAGTACTTC,CASSLAGAKNIQYF
15,TRBV25-1,TRBD1,.,TRBJ2-6,TGTGCCAGCAGCAGGGGGCTAACTGGGGCCAACGTCCTGACTTTC,CASSRGLTGANVLTF
15,TRBV28,.,.,TRBJ1-4,TGTGCCAGCAAACCGGGAGGCTCTCTTAAGGAAAAACTGTTTTTT,CASKPGGSLKEKLFF
13,TRBV5-1,.,.,TRBJ1-1,TGCGCCAGCAGCCCCGTGCAATCGGTCGAAGCTTTCTTT,CASSPVQSVEAFF
16,TRBV6-6,TRBD1,.,TRBJ2-6,TGTGCCAGCAGGGGACAGGGGGCGACTGGGGCCAACGTCCTGACTTTC,CASRGQGATGANVLTF
16,TRBV10-1,TRBD2,.,TRBJ2-3,TGCGCCAGCAGTGATACCGGGACTAGCGGCACAGATACGCAGTATTTT,CASSDTGTSGTDTQYF
14,TRBV11-2,TRBD1,.,TRBJ2-7,TGTGCCAGCAGAAAGGGGGGACAGGCCTACGAGCAGTACTTC,CASRKGGQAYEQYF
13,TRBV29-1,TRBD1,.,TRBJ1-5,TGCAGCGTTTCACAGGGGAGCAATCAGCCCCAGCATTTT,CSVSQGSNQPQHF
15,TRBV2,.,.,TRBJ2-5,TGTGCCAGCATCTCCAGGCGGGGGCCGGGGGAGACCCAGTACTTC,CASISRRGPGETQYF
13,TRBV5-1,.,once,TRBJ1-2,TGCGCCAGCAGCTCCTCCGCCCCGGTGGGCTACACCTTC,CASSSSAPVGYTF
15,TRBV10-2,.,.,TRBJ2-7,TGCGCCAGCAGTGAGTCGGGGGGAAACTCCTACGAGCAGTACTTC,CASSESGGNSYEQYF
14,TRBV23-1,.,once,TRBJ1-5,TGCGCCAGCAGCAAGGACAGAAAAAATCAGCCCCAGCATTTT,CASSKDRKNQPQHF
15,TRBV25-1,TRBD1,.,TRBJ2-3,TGTGCCAGCAGGGAAACAGGGGGTGAAGTCGATACGCAGTATTTT,CASRETGGEVDTQYF
16,TRBV9,TRBD2,.,TRBJ2-1,TGTGCCAGCAGCGTGAGGCTAGCGGGGGGGCCGAATGAGCAGTTCTTC,CASSVRLAGGPNEQFF
15,TRBV19,.,.,TRBJ1-1,TGTGCCAGTAGAGCAGCCCAGGGGCCGGGGACTGAAGCTTTCTTT,CASRAAQGPGTEAFF
13,TRBV7-9,.,.,TRBJ2-5,TGTGCCAGCAGCTTAAGCCGGGAAGAGACCCAGTACTTC,CASSLSREETQYF
10,TRBV20-1,.,.,TRBJ1-3,TGCAGTGCACTTGGAAACACCATATATTTT,CSALGNTIYF
16,TRBV5-6,.,.,TRBJ2-6,TGTGCCAGCAGCTTGGTCTCCTTCTCTGGGGCCAACGTCCTGACTTTC,CASSLVSFSGANVLTF
15,TRBV6-5,TRBD1,.,TRBJ1-2,TGTGCCAGCAGTTACTCTCGGGCAGGGGGATATGGCTACACCTTC,CASSYSRAGGYGYTF
14,TRBV27,.,.,TRBJ2-4,TGTGCCAGCTACCTAGAATTCGGAGTTGGCATTCAGTACTTC,CASYLEFGVGIQYF
14,TRBV7-3,.,.,TRBJ2-7,TGTGCCAGCAGCTTAACGGGCAGTTTCTACGAGCAGTACTTC,CASSLTGSFYEQYF
16,TRBV2,TRBD2,.,TRBJ2-2,TGTGCCAGCAGTGATTCGGGAGGCCCGAACACCGGGGAGCTGTTTTTT,CASSDSGGPNTGELFF
15,TRBV4-3,.,.,TRBJ2-2,TGCGCCAGCAGCCAAGATACTAGCCCCACCGGGGAGCTGTTTTTT,CASSQDTSPTGELFF
14,TRBV28,.,.,TRBJ2-7,TGTGCCAGCAGCCTGCCTGGAGGGGCCTACGAGCAGTACTTC,CASSLPGGAYEQYF
16,TRBV5-6,TRBD1,.,TRBJ2-2,TGTGCCAGCAGCGGCGAGGGACAGGGGACCACCGGGGAGCTGTTTTTT,CASSGEGQGTTGELFF
15,TRBV10-3,.,.,TRBJ1-3,TGTGCCATCGGATTTCGAGGGGGTGCTGGAAACACCATATATTTT,CAIGFRGGAGNTIYF
14,TRBV28,TRBD1,.,TRBJ2-7,TGTGCCAGCAGTTTATTTCCCGGGACAGCAGAGCAGTACTTC,CASSLFPGTAEQYF
19,TRBV13,TRBD2,.,TRBJ2-3,TGTGCCAGCAGCTTATTTGGGTCTAGCGGGGGGGCGATTCCAGATACGCAGTATTTT,CASSLFGSSGGAIPDTQYF
14,TRBV19,TRBD1,.,TRBJ2-1,TGTGCCAGTAGTCCCGGACAGGGACAGAATGAGCAGTTCTTC,CASSPGQGQNEQFF
17,TRBV4-2,.,.,TRBJ1-1,TGTGCCAGCAGCCAAGAGGTAGGAGAACGGGGAGTGGCTGAAGCTTTCTTT,CASSQEVGERGVAEAFF